The 13 T cell receptor beta chains in this list originate from one sample, sequenced in a study of blood T cell repertoires in COVID-19. Sequenced by immunoSEQ multiplex PCR; TCRdb stores in-frame clones only, minus some. Of about 320,000 clones listed, around nine tenths are singletons. The specimen sequenced was PBMCs or T cells enriched from blood (not recorded which). These receptors were collected from a woman in her 30s who had recovered from COVID-19.

This chain joins TRBV6-5 and TRBJ1-6; D is unclear. CDR1 and CDR2 from the germline V gene are MNHEY and SVGAGI. Trimming took 7 bases from V and 6 from J, leaving 16 bases between them. This CDR3 is built from 15 residues. The CDR3 DNA sequence: TGTGCCAGCAATTCCCGCCGGGGAATTAATTCACCCCTCCACTTT. Translating it yields CASNSRRGINSPLHF.

The V call is TRBV5-4, the J call TRBJ1-4; perhaps TRBD1 as D (6 bases). V was pared by 4 bases and J by 3 bases, with 19 bases between. This CDR3 contains 17 residues. CDR1 and CDR2 from the germline V gene are SGHNT and YYREEE (reference sequence). In nucleotides, the CDR3 is TGTGCCAGCAGCGCTACAGGGTCAGGGCCGTCTAATGAAAAACTGTTTTTT. Its translation: CASSATGSGPSNEKLFF. Together with reference TRBV5-4 and TRBJ1-4, the CDR3 gives the full variable domain: ETGVTQSPTHLIKTRGQQVTLRCSSQSGHNTVSWYQQALGQGPQFIFQYYREEENGRGNFPPRFSGLQFPNYSSELNVNALELDDSALYLCASSATGSGPSNEKLFFGSGTQLSVL.

The chain couples TRBV30 to TRBJ2-2; D gene uncertain. This CDR3 has 12 residues. CDR1 GTSNPN and CDR2 SVGIG come from the germline V gene (reference sequence). V was trimmed by 4 bases and J by 5 bases, leaving 8 bases between them. The CDR3 region has the DNA TGTGCCTGGACTAGTTATACCGGGGAGCTGTTTTTT. Its protein is CAWTSYTGELFF.

The gene calls are TRBV2 and TRBJ1-2; 9 nucleotides align to TRBD1. Germline assignment: CDR1 SNHLY and CDR2 FYNNEI. V lost 6 bases, J lost 6 bases, and 8 bases stayed unmatched. This CDR3 has 14 amino acids. CDR3 sequence (DNA): TGTGCCAGCAGCGCCGGGACAGGGAAGAATGGCTACACCTTC. Translated: CASSAGTGKNGYTF.

V gene TRBV3-1 (or the pseudogene TRBV3-2) combines with J gene TRBJ1-1; D gene ambiguous. V was cut by 0 bases and J by 5 bases, with 13 bases left in between. The CDR3 has 15 residues. The germline V gene encodes CDR1 LGHDT and CDR2 YNNKEL (reference sequence). Here the CDR3 DNA reads TGTGCCAGCAGCCAAGATCTTCCGCGTTCAACTGAAGCTTTCTTT. Protein sequence: CASSQDLPRSTEAFF.

This rearrangement joins TRBV5-8 to TRBJ1-5; 9 bases align to TRBD1. With V trimmed by 4 bases and J by 4 bases, 12 bases remained unmatched. From germline, CDR1 is SGHTS and CDR2 YDEGEE. The CDR3 extends over 17 amino acids. In DNA, the CDR3 is TGTGCCAGCAGCGCATATGAGGGACAGGGCTTTAATCAGCCCCAGCATTTT. Translated, it gives CASSAYEGQGFNQPQHF.

V usage is TRBV3-1 (or the pseudogene TRBV3-2) and J usage is TRBJ2-1; D might be TRBD1 (5 bases). The CDR3 loop spans 16 amino acids. Germline V gene sequence: CDR1 LGHDT, CDR2 YNNKEL (reference sequence). V lost 0 bases and J 8 bases, leaving 17 bases between the germline ends. CDR3 in amino acids: CASSQEGPGAFHEQFF. CDR3 DNA sequence: TGTGCCAGCAGCCAAGAGGGGCCAGGTGCTTTCCATGAGCAGTTCTTC.

The rearrangement uses TRBV7-8 and TRBJ1-2, with 8 bases matching TRBD1. The CDR3 sequence is 15 residues long. Losses at the gene ends were 5 bases for V and 8 bases for J; bases not matched to a gene: 13. Germline lookup yields CDR1 SGHVS and CDR2 FQNEAQ. CDR3 coding DNA: TGTGCCAGCAGCCATGCAGACAGGGGATTTCAAGGCTACACCTTC. This codes for CASSHADRGFQGYTF.

The chain employs TRBV4-3 and TRBJ2-5, with D possibly TRBD2 on 5 matching bases. The CDR3 covers 14 residues. Germline CDR1 is LGHNA and CDR2 is YSLEER. The V and J ends lost 6 bases and 3 bases respectively, with 14 bases between them. The CDR3 DNA is TGCGCCAGCAGTAGGTCGGGGAGTAAAGAGACCCAGTACTTC. Residues: CASSRSGSKETQYF.

With respect to this clone: Other nucleotide sequences from this sample produce the same CDR3. The chain has TRBV7-9 and TRBJ1-1; weak D call: TRBD1 (5 bases). CDR1 and CDR2 from the germline V gene are SEHNR and FQNEAQ (reference sequence). The length of the CDR3 is 15 residues. V gave up 0 bases and J gave up 1 base, with 9 bases separating them. CDR3 loop: CASSLAGGRNTEAFF. CDR3 coding DNA: TGTGCCAGCAGCTTAGCGGGGGGGAGGAACACTGAAGCTTTCTTT.

CDR3 in DNA: TGTGCCAGCAGCCGCAGCGGGGGCCAGACCTACGAGCAGTACTTC. As protein: CASSRSGGQTYEQYF. V usage is TRBV4-2 and J usage is TRBJ2-7, with 8 bases fitting TRBD2. The CDR3 length is 15 residues. V shed 4 bases, J shed 2 bases, and the junction held 7 bases outside the gene matches. CDR1 and CDR2 from the germline V gene are LGHNA and YNFKEQ.

The chain recombines TRBV29-1 with TRBJ2-7, with 9 bases fitting TRBD1. Trimming removed 6 bases from V and 1 base from J; junction bases left unmatched: 7. Germline CDR1 reads SQVTM; CDR2 reads ANQGSEA. The CDR3 is 14 amino acids. This CDR3 is CSVTRTGESYEQYF. Written as DNA, the CDR3 is TGCAGCGTCACTCGGACAGGGGAGTCCTACGAGCAGTACTTC.

J is TRBJ2-7 and V is TRBV4-3; perhaps TRBD2 as D (5 bases). V shed 0 bases and J shed 3 bases, with 15 bases lying between them. The CDR3 is made up of 16 amino acids. CDR1 and CDR2 from the germline V gene are LGHNA and YSLEER. The CDR3 spells CASSQDWPGMDYEQYF. As DNA, the CDR3 is TGCGCCAGCAGCCAAGATTGGCCCGGGATGGACTACGAGCAGTACTTC.